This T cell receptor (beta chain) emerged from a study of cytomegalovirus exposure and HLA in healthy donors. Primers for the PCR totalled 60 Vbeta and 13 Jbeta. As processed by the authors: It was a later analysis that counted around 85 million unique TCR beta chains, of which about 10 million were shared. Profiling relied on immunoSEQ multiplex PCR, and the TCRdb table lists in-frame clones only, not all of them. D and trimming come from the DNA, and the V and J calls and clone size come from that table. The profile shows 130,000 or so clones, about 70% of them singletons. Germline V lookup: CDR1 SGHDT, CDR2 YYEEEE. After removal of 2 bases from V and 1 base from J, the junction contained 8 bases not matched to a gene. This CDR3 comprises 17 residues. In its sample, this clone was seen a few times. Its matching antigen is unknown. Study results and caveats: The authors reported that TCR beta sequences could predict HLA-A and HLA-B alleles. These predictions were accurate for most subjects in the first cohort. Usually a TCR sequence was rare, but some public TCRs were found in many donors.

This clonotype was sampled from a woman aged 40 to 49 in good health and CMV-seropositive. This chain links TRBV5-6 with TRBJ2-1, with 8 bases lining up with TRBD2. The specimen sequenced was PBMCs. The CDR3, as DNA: TGTGCCAGCAGCTTTCGACTAGCGAGCAATTCCTACAATGAGCAGTTCTTC. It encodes CASSFRLASNSYNEQFF. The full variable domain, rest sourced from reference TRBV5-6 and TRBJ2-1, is DAGVTQSPTHLIKTRGQQVTLRCSPKSGHDTVSWYQQALGQGPQFIFQYYEEEERQRGNFPDRFSGHQFPNYSSELNVNALLLGDSALYLCASSFRLASNSYNEQFFGPGTRLTVL.